This T cell receptor beta chain was obtained from a study of cytomegalovirus exposure and HLA in healthy donors (dated by TCRdb to the late 2010s). Context from the whole study: An earlier analysis of fewer than 750 of the donors reported approximately 280 Gb of sequence data and 117 million unique TCR beta sequences obtained from around 170 million T cells. The study aimed to test whether cataloging public T cell receptors could reveal signatures of past pathogen exposure. HLA typing covered class I and class II loci at four-digit resolution. Because of strong linkage in the cohort, roughly five DR-DQ haplotypes were treated as single units for association and clustering. To study patterns of TCR occurrence, a later analysis re-analyzed previously published TCR beta repertoires from 666 donors and added high-resolution HLA genotyping. Typing coverage varied by locus: roughly 629-630 donors for A, B, C, DRB1 and DQB1; approximately 500 for DQA1; more than 600 for DPA1; roughly 450 for DPB1. Approximately 300 gigabases of sequencing data and 91 million or so unique TCR sequences made up an early release that covered approximately 700 HLA-typed donors. All discovery cohort repertoires had been generated using a single sequencing platform. In an earlier analysis of 587 of the donors, high-throughput TCR beta sequencing was used to judge whether each TCR beta V gene segment behaved as functional or pseudogenic. High-throughput TCR immunosequencing, statistical association of individual TCRs with disease status, and machine learning were combined to predict cytomegalovirus infection status. Among some 400 genotyped donors of the cohort, an average of 235,054 unique TCR beta nucleotide sequences were sequenced per donor, approximately 20% of them non-productive. In a later genetic analysis, genome-wide SNP genotypes for about 65% of the roughly 700 donors were used, and that subset was treated as a discovery cohort. Among the roughly 400 genotyped donors, roughly 80% belonged to the genetic ancestry cluster associated with self-reported Caucasian donors. The T cell repertoires of 666 subjects were profiled by immunosequencing and related to cytomegalovirus serostatus. Rather than using new phenotypic data, the later analysis identified candidate immune exposures from TCR beta sequences and from how often those sequences occurred across donors. Donor age, sex, ethnicity and CMV serostatus were collected together with the repertoire data. A separate validation cohort of 90 to 150 different subjects was used in addition to the roughly 670-subject first cohort.

Trimming at the junction amounts to 2 bases on V and 4 bases on J, and the germline ends lie 18 bases apart. The CDR3 measures 16 amino acids from cysteine to phenylalanine. Only the CDR3 part of the read is kept: 48 bases, read in frame from the first base. Per the germline V gene, SNHLY is the CDR1 and FYNNEI is the CDR2. Study-level results and caveats: While some public TCRs were present in many individuals, most TCR sequences turned up only very rarely across donors. Because the 87-base-pair reads could not distinguish some IMGT-functional V segments, including TRBV6-2 and TRBV6-3, those segments were excluded. According to a later analysis, most CMV-associated TCR beta chains appeared to be HLA-restricted, and the HLA associations seemed to be driven largely by CMV exposure. In both the original and validation cohorts, the classifier was reported to diagnose cytomegalovirus status with high specificity and sensitivity. According to the authors, the approach could potentially be generalized to other disease states and immunological phenotypes. Because counts were too low, about 18 rarely observed V segments, including chromosome 9 orphons, were excluded from the earlier analysis of roughly 580 of the donors. The study gave a list of 150 to 200 TCR beta chains associated with cytomegalovirus. According to a later analysis, TCR association rates differed among HLA loci, with DRB1 alleles showing the most associated TCRs and HLA-C alleles showing the fewest. In a later genetic analysis, fewer N-insertions in productive TCRs were reported among donors in an Asian-associated ancestry cluster than the roughly 700-donor mean. An association between a missense DCLRE1C variant and V-gene and J-gene trimming of TCR beta chains was found in a later genetic analysis and replicated in an independent cohort. In this cohort, only TCR beta chains were sequenced, and detectable features were limited by the absence of alpha or paired-chain data. An earlier analysis of 587 of the donors showed that most TCR beta V segments appeared in productive rearrangements either about 87% or about 30% of the time, which broadly matched IMGT annotations. In vitro tests confirmed that a few of the cytomegalovirus-associated TCR beta chains recognize cytomegalovirus antigens. Assigning TCR associations to individual alleles was difficult when HLA alleles, especially DR and DQ, strongly co-occurred. Linkage disequilibrium might explain the correlated functional status among segregating V segments, but an unknown experimental factor could not be ruled out. In a later analysis, several top co-occurrence clusters were reported to appear linked to parvovirus B19, influenza, CMV and Epstein-Barr virus. Presence/absence analyses assumed roughly uniform sequencing depth across donors, an assumption that may not hold. In a later analysis, HLA-associated TCR beta chains were found to be more clonally expanded and to have lower generation probabilities than equally common non-associated chains. A cluster of highly shared sequence variants was judged likely to represent a technical artifact of the sequencing pipeline. CMV serostatus was the only immune exposure information available for the cohort. A later analysis associated 15,000 to 20,000 TCR beta sequences with specific HLA alleles at a false discovery rate of 0.05. Because some donors lacked HLA typing at each locus, the association tests relied only on the typed subset. A further reported finding was that TCR beta sequences accurately predicted the HLA-A and HLA-B alleles for most subjects in the first cohort.

The cohort comprised around 700 healthy bone marrow donors. At the time of sampling, every cohort member was nominally healthy, though immune exposures that went unrecorded were likely present. The donor tested CMV seropositive and was one of the 289 seropositive cohort members. Each donor provided a peripheral blood sample, and peripheral blood mononuclear cells were used for TCR beta sequencing. The Qiagen DNeasy Blood Extraction Kit was used to extract genomic DNA from the blood cell samples. Comment on this clone: What this receptor recognizes is not known. The record has no base qualities; no much larger clone is one base away.

The protocol used for the library was the immunoSEQ multiplex PCR assay. For the multiplex PCR, a mixture combining 60 forward primers for TCR Vbeta segments and 13 reverse primers for TCR Jbeta segments was used. The CDR3 region of rearranged TCR beta genes was amplified from genomic DNA by a multiplex PCR assay. On the Illumina HiSeq System, the amplified TCR beta libraries were sequenced as 87-base-pair reads. The published analysis was carried out like this. A later analysis counted about 80 million unique TCR beta chains across the 690 or so repertoires, and some 11 million of these chains were shared by at least two donors. To remove PCR and sequencing errors, raw reads were error-corrected and collapsed into unique sequences using a nearest-neighbor algorithm that merged closely related sequences. To assign V, D and J gene segments, CDR3 sequences were aligned to IMGT reference sequences. Each retained sequence needed at least a six-nucleotide match to both a V gene segment and a J gene segment. A rearrangement was called productive if the CDR3 had no stop codons and remained in frame with V and J, and every other rearrangement was called non-productive. CDR3 was defined by IMGT convention, running from the second conserved V-encoded cysteine to the conserved J-encoded phenylalanine. Sequences without an unambiguous match to a single V gene segment were excluded from the earlier analysis of several hundred of the donors. In an earlier analysis of about 590 of the donors, a V segment was called functional when productive rearrangements were above 56.7%, and segregating when the standard deviation between donors exceeded 5%. A statistical classification framework was built to diagnose cytomegalovirus status from the catalog of TCR beta chain sequences. In a later analysis, TCR nucleotide sequences were compared against IMGT/GENE-DB human TR gene sequences so that V and J genes could be assigned. A later analysis assigned CDR3 sequences and most-parsimonious VDJ recombination scenarios with the TCRdist pipeline. In a later analysis, every TCR beta chain was defined by the combination of its CDR3 amino acid sequence and its V-gene family, and reads without a unique V-gene family were dropped. As a way to deal with suspected cross-contamination and a sequencing artifact, a later analysis dropped roughly 600 nucleotide sequences that were highly shared and had low generation probability. In a later analysis, a clonal expansion index for each public chain was calculated from normalized within-repertoire ranks of inferred template counts. In a later analysis, generation probabilities were computed using a VDJ recombination model fitted to out-of-frame rearrangements, and the results were checked against IGoR. Hypergeometric tests were used in a later analysis to score TCR-TCR, TCR-HLA and TCR-CMV co-occurrence, with a repertoire-size bias correction applied to the TCR pairs. To estimate false discovery rates, a later analysis permuted the HLA or CMV assignments 20 times. In a later analysis, co-occurring TCRs were grouped with DBSCAN, and TCRdist sequence similarity was added when clustering was performed within HLA-allele-positive subsets. Co-occurrence clustering excluded repertoires with fewer than 30,000 or more than 120,000 public chains, plus five with anomalous nucleotide sharing. Not all clones reach the TCRdb copy of this immuneACCESS table, which keeps in-frame sequences only. Checked studies attribute under half of the gap to unresolved V genes and leave the rest unexplained. Clone size and the V and J calls come from that table; the DNA yielded D and trimming. This sample comprises 150,000 to 200,000 clones, roughly 81% of them detected only once. Over 4.5% of the sample belongs to the ten largest clones.

The TCR originated in a woman under 30 in good health and CMV-seropositive. The chain is assembled from TRBV2 and TRBJ2-7; TRBD1 is a weak D gene call, 5 bases matching. The specimen sequenced was PBMCs. The sequenced DNA: TGTGCCAGCAGTGAAATTGCGGCAGGGAATTATTACGAGCAGTACTTC. It translates as CASSEIAAGNYYEQYF.